Detailed here is one T cell receptor beta chain. Its antigen is unidentified. This entry is derived from a study of T cell responses to AZD1222 COVID-19 vaccine. Study-level results: White British donors predominated, females outnumbered males, and clonal diversity was possibly underestimated. It was only after the peak T cell response that any repertoires were sampled.

Trimming left V 6 bases short and J 6 bases short, with 15 bases between. The CDR3 consists of 12 residues. Per the germline V gene, CDR1 is SQVTM and CDR2 is ANQGSEA. Assay used: immunoSEQ multiplex PCR; TCRdb lists only in-frame clones, some missing. The sample contains 250,000 to 300,000 clones, 90% to 95% of which appear only once. The sequence was collected from an adult who received the AZD1222 COVID-19 vaccine. The sequences come from peripheral blood, collected 28 days after the second AZD1222 dose. The V gene is TRBV29-1, the J gene TRBJ2-7; the D gene is possibly TRBD1 (6 bases). The DNA for the CDR3 is TGCAGCGTGACAGGACCTCCAGGCGAGCAGTACTTC. Encoded protein: CSVTGPPGEQYF.